Listed below are T cell receptor beta chains from one sample, sequenced in a study of CD8 T cells in Susac syndrome. TCRdb called the immunoSEQ multiplex PCR reads again in MiXCR, with one record for every CDR3 protein. The sample holds around 190,000 distinct CDR3 sequences, about 95% seen once. What was sequenced was CD8+ T cells from PBMCs. These receptors all come from a human donor with multiple sclerosis. CDR3s include the opening cysteine and the closing phenylalanine or tryptophan. The order of the fields is V gene, clone size, J gene, D gene, CDR3 DNA, CDR3 protein. A D gene is named only where the DNA matches it firmly. The size entry is marked missing in some rows and otherwise reads once, few, many or a size class.

V: TRBV13; size: -; J: TRBJ2-5; D: -; DNA: TGTGCCAGCAGCCTCGGGCCTTGGGAGACCCAGTACTTC; CDR3: CASSLGPWETQYF
V: TRBV7-2; size: -; J: TRBJ2-5; D: -; DNA: TGTGCCAGCAGCTTAGTTCCAGCAACCCAAGAGACCCAGTACTTC; CDR3: CASSLVPATQETQYF
V: TRBV3-1; size: once; J: TRBJ2-5; D: -; DNA: TGTGCCAGCAGCCAAGGTGACCTAGGGTGGCAAGAGACCCAGTACTTC; CDR3: CASSQGDLGWQETQYF
V: TRBV2; size: -; J: TRBJ2-5; D: TRBD2; DNA: TGTGCCAGCAGTGAAGAAGTTAGGACTCGGGGGGTGACCCAGTACTTC; CDR3: CASSEEVRTRGVTQYF
V: TRBV25-1; size: -; J: TRBJ2-5; D: -; DNA: TGTGCCAGCAGTCTCCCAGCGGCTTCGGAGACCCAGTACTTC; CDR3: CASSLPAASETQYF
V: TRBV6-6; size: -; J: TRBJ2-1; D: TRBD2; DNA: TGTGCCAGCACCCTCGGGTCCGAGCGGGGGCCCAATGAGCAGTTCTTC; CDR3: CASTLGSERGPNEQFF
V: TRBV29-1; size: -; J: TRBJ2-4; D: -; DNA: TGCAGCGCTCAGGGGGGAGTCATTCAGTACTTC; CDR3: CSAQGGVIQYF
V: TRBV30; size: -; J: TRBJ2-1; D: TRBD2; DNA: TGTGCCATGAGGCGGGAGGGCCTAAACTGGAATGAGCAGTTCTTC; CDR3: CAMRREGLNWNEQFF
V: TRBV20-1; size: -; J: TRBJ2-1; D: TRBD1; DNA: TGCAGTGCTAGAGATGACAGGGGCAGTTTTAATGAGCAGTTCTTC; CDR3: CSARDDRGSFNEQFF
V: TRBV7-9; size: -; J: TRBJ2-7; D: -; DNA: TGTGCCAGCAGCCCCCCTACGGGCTCCTACGAGCAGTACTTC; CDR3: CASSPPTGSYEQYF
V: TRBV3-1; size: -; J: TRBJ2-1; D: -; DNA: TGTGCCAGCAGCCAAGATGACCGGGGGATCTACAATGAGCAGTTCTTC; CDR3: CASSQDDRGIYNEQFF
V: TRBV4-2; size: -; J: TRBJ2-1; D: -; DNA: TGTGCCAGCAGCCAGCCGAATGGACCACCCAATGAGCAGTTCTTC; CDR3: CASSQPNGPPNEQFF
V: TRBV28; size: -; J: TRBJ2-5; D: TRBD1; DNA: TGTGCCAGCAGGGACGGGACAGGGCTATCCCAGTACTTC; CDR3: CASRDGTGLSQYF
V: TRBV20-1; size: -; J: TRBJ1-6; D: -; DNA: TGCAGTGCTAGACCAAGGGACGGTTATTCACCCCTCCACTTT; CDR3: CSARPRDGYSPLHF
V: TRBV28; size: -; J: TRBJ2-3; D: -; DNA: TGTGCCAGCAGTTTCTCCCACGGGACTAGCACAGATACGCAGTATTTT; CDR3: CASSFSHGTSTDTQYF
V: TRBV7-9; size: -; J: TRBJ2-1; D: -; DNA: TGTGCCAGCAGCTCGTTATTAGGGGAGCAGTTCTTC; CDR3: CASSSLLGEQFF
V: TRBV12-3/TRBV12-4; size: -; J: TRBJ2-5; D: TRBD2; DNA: TGTGCCAGCAGTTTCGGTCCTAGCGGGGGCTCAGGGGAGACCCAGTACTTC; CDR3: CASSFGPSGGSGETQYF
V: TRBV7-3; size: -; J: TRBJ1-1; D: -; DNA: TGTGCCAGCAGCTTCCTCCCACATCTGGGGGGCCCCGGCCACACTGAAGCTTTCTTT; CDR3: CASSFLPHLGGPGHTEAFF
V: TRBV20-1; size: -; J: TRBJ2-1; D: TRBD1; DNA: TGCAGTGCTAGAGCAGCAAGTGGGACAGAGTACAATGAGCAGTTCTTC; CDR3: CSARAASGTEYNEQFF
V: TRBV28; size: -; J: TRBJ1-1; D: -; DNA: TGTGCCAGCAGTGGTTCTCCCCGAGGGACTGAAGCTTTCTTT; CDR3: CASSGSPRGTEAFF
V: TRBV25-1; size: -; J: TRBJ1-1; D: TRBD1; DNA: TGTGCCAGCAGTGGACAGGGGGTACAGAACACTGAAGCTTTCTTT; CDR3: CASSGQGVQNTEAFF
V: TRBV12-3/TRBV12-4; size: -; J: TRBJ2-7; D: -; DNA: TGTGCCAGCAGTTTAGGGGGAGGGACACTCTACGAGCAGTACTTC; CDR3: CASSLGGGTLYEQYF
V: TRBV25-1; size: -; J: TRBJ2-1; D: TRBD2; DNA: TGTGCCAGCAGGGATATGACTAGCGGTCGGGAGGGGCAGTTCTTC; CDR3: CASRDMTSGREGQFF
V: TRBV20-1; size: -; J: TRBJ2-1; D: -; DNA: TGCAGTGCTAGAGACGGGACTGATGGTGAGCAGTTCTTC; CDR3: CSARDGTDGEQFF
V: TRBV9; size: few; J: TRBJ1-2; D: TRBD1; DNA: TGTGCCAGCAGCCCCACAGGGGGCAATGGCTACACCTTC; CDR3: CASSPTGGNGYTF
V: TRBV9; size: once; J: TRBJ2-1; D: -; DNA: TGTGCCAGCAGCGGGACGGAGGCCGATAATGAGCAGTTCTTC; CDR3: CASSGTEADNEQFF
V: TRBV29-1; size: -; J: TRBJ1-1; D: TRBD1; DNA: TGCAGCGTCACGCAGGGGGCCACTGAAGCTTTCTTT; CDR3: CSVTQGATEAFF
V: TRBV5-1; size: -; J: TRBJ1-5; D: -; DNA: TGCGCCAGCAGTCCGACAGGTAGCAATCAGCCCCAGCATTTT; CDR3: CASSPTGSNQPQHF
V: TRBV11-2; size: -; J: TRBJ1-2; D: -; DNA: TGTGCCAGCAGCTCGCCAGGGACCTATGGCTACACCTTC; CDR3: CASSSPGTYGYTF
V: TRBV18; size: -; J: TRBJ2-5; D: -; DNA: TGTGCCAGCTCACCACCGGGAACAGGAGGAGAGACCCAGTACTTC; CDR3: CASSPPGTGGETQYF
V: TRBV20-1; size: -; J: TRBJ1-5; D: TRBD1; DNA: TGCAGTGCTAGCGCTACAGGGGCCATGGATCAGCCCCAGCATTTT; CDR3: CSASATGAMDQPQHF
V: TRBV2; size: -; J: TRBJ1-1; D: -; DNA: TGTGCCAGCGCTCGCGGGCACACTGAAGCTTTCTTT; CDR3: CASARGHTEAFF
V: TRBV7-9; size: -; J: TRBJ2-1; D: TRBD1; DNA: TGTGCCAGCAGCTCTCGACAGGGGGCCTCCTACAATGAGCAGTTCTTC; CDR3: CASSSRQGASYNEQFF
V: TRBV5-1; size: -; J: TRBJ2-3; D: TRBD2; DNA: TGCGCCAGCAGCTTTAGCGGGAGGGCCTTAGATACGCAGTATTTT; CDR3: CASSFSGRALDTQYF